Shown below are 25 T cell receptor beta chains from a single sample sequenced in a study of cytomegalovirus exposure and HLA in healthy donors. Some clones are missing from TCRdb's copy, which holds only in-frame ones; the method was immunoSEQ multiplex PCR. The data hold about 56,000 clones, with about 92% observed a single time. Sequencing input: PBMCs. All receptors come from a young man in good health and CMV-seronegative.

The V call is TRBV4-1, the J call TRBJ2-1; 9 bases align to TRBD1. Per the germline V gene, CDR1 is MGHRA and CDR2 is YSYEKL. The CDR3 loop spans 22 amino acids. The V segment lost 0 bases and the J segment 1 base; nucleotides outside the gene matches: 19. Written as DNA, the CDR3 is TGCGCCAGCAGCCAAGAGGGACAGGGTTCAGGACTCTCCTATTCATCCTACAATGAGCAGTTCTTC. It yields the protein CASSQEGQGSGLSYSSYNEQFF.

This rearrangement joins TRBV7-3 to TRBJ2-3, with TRBD2 matching over 11 bases. CDR1 is SGHTA, CDR2 FQGTGA, per germline. This CDR3 is built from 17 residues. Germline trimming cut 2 bases from V and 0 bases from J; bases unmatched to any gene: 4. The CDR3 is CASSLDRTSGSTDTQYF. The CDR3 DNA is TGTGCCAGCAGCTTAGACCGGACTAGCGGGAGCACAGATACGCAGTATTTT.

This clone was observed once. The V call is TRBV6-1, the J call TRBJ2-7; D unresolved. The germline V gene encodes CDR1 MNHNS and CDR2 SASEGT. V gave up 7 bases and J gave up 0 bases, with 7 bases separating them. This CDR3 has 12 residues. In nucleotides, the CDR3 is TGTGCCAGCACCTCTTCCTCCTACGAGCAGTACTTC. This gives the protein CASTSSSYEQYF.

V gene TRBV4-1 combines with J gene TRBJ2-2; 9 positions match TRBD1. The length of the CDR3 is 16 residues. The junction had 4 bases not matched to a gene; V was cut back by 1 base and J by 4 bases. In germline, CDR1 is MGHRA, CDR2 YSYEKL. CDR3 DNA sequence: TGCGCCAGCAGCCAAGTAAAGGGACAGGGCACCGGGGAGCTGTTTTTT. Protein sequence: CASSQVKGQGTGELFF.

The rearrangement joins TRBV27 to TRBJ2-2; D is possibly TRBD1 (5 bases). The CDR3 is 15 residues long. Germline assignment: CDR1 MNHEY and CDR2 SMNVEV (reference sequence). Trimming took off 6 bases at V and 2 bases at J, with 13 bases between the two ends. CDR3 DNA sequence: TGTGCCAGCAGCCAAGACAGAAACAACACCGGGGAGCTGTTTTTT. This encodes CASSQDRNNTGELFF.

As DNA, the CDR3 is TGTGCCAGCAGCTCCGGCCCTTCGGGTGTCTATGAGCAGTTCTTC. Amino acid sequence: CASSSGPSGVYEQFF. The genes are TRBV11-3 and TRBJ2-1; no firm D call. There are 15 residues in the CDR3. Trimming left V 4 bases short and J 8 bases short, with 18 bases between. Germline CDR1 is SGHNT and CDR2 is YENEEA.

This chain links TRBV18 with TRBJ2-5, with TRBD2 matching 8 bases. Trimming took 1 base from V and 5 from J; bases not matched to a gene: 12. Germline values: CDR1 KGHSH, CDR2 LQKENI. This CDR3 contains 17 residues. CDR3: CASSPLVPSGLEETQYF. For the CDR3, the DNA is TGTGCCAGCTCACCACTCGTGCCTAGCGGGCTCGAGGAGACCCAGTACTTC.

This clone was recorded once. The chain links TRBV7-2 to TRBJ2-6; TRBD1 might be the D (6 bases). CDR3 length equals 16 residues. Per the germline V gene, CDR1 is SGHTA and CDR2 is FQGNSA. The V gene lost 5 bases and the J gene lost 3 bases, with 14 bases spanning the gap. The chain's CDR3 is CASSRQTGFGANVLTF. The CDR3 DNA is TGTGCCAGCAGCCGACAAACAGGGTTTGGGGCCAACGTCCTGACTTTC.

This clone was detected only once. The CDR3 DNA follows: TGTGCCTCAGGTTATGGGGAGACCCTACCCCCCACAGATACGCAGTATTTT. This translates into CASGYGETLPPTDTQYF. This chain links TRBV15 with TRBJ2-3, with D possibly matching TRBD2 (5 bases). The V end was cut by 11 bases, the J end by 2 bases, with 26 bases between. The germline CDR1 and CDR2 sequences are LNHNV and YYDKDF (reference sequence). The CDR3 is 17 residues long.

The chain employs TRBV28 and TRBJ1-4, with a possible D match to TRBD1 (6 bases). The ends were cut back, 7 bases at V and 7 bases at J, with 16 bases in the middle. Germline CDR1 MDHEN, CDR2 SYDVKM. CDR3 length: 14 residues. CDR3 region: CASTAGGSFEKLFF. The CDR3 DNA reads TGTGCCAGCACTGCGGGGGGCTCTTTTGAAAAACTGTTTTTT.

This chain uses TRBV27 with TRBJ1-4; no firm D call. The V end lost 3 bases, the J end lost 2 bases, and 19 bases lay between the germline ends. CDR1 and CDR2 from the germline V gene are MNHEY and SMNVEV (reference sequence). The CDR3 runs to 18 residues. CDR3 residues: CASSLRPGGAFTNEKLFF. CDR3 sequence (DNA): TGTGCCAGCAGTTTGCGCCCCGGCGGAGCTTTCACTAATGAAAAACTGTTTTTT.

The genes are TRBV13 and TRBJ2-1; D gene unclear. Trimming cost V 4 bases and J 2 bases, with 12 bases left between them. The CDR3 contains 15 residues. Germline V lookup: CDR1 PRHDT, CDR2 FYEKMQ (reference sequence). In DNA, the CDR3 is TGTGCCAGCAGCTCCACTACAAACCCCTACAATGAGCAGTTCTTC. This gives the protein CASSSTTNPYNEQFF.

The V call is TRBV10-1, the J call TRBJ2-1, with D possibly being TRBD2 (6 bases). This CDR3 is 15 amino acids long. Germline assignment: CDR1 WNHNN and CDR2 SYGVQD (reference sequence). Trimming took 5 bases from V and 5 from J, leaving 16 bases between them. DNA of the CDR3: TGCGCCAGCAGTCAGGGCCCGGGGGTACACAATGAGCAGTTCTTC. It specifies CASSQGPGVHNEQFF.

J is TRBJ1-1 and V is TRBV4-1, with D possibly TRBD1 on 6 matching bases. Germline CDR1 MGHRA, CDR2 YSYEKL. This CDR3 region has 17 residues. The V end was cut by 0 bases, the J end by 7 bases, with 21 bases between. The CDR3 coding sequence is TGCGCCAGCAGCCAAGATTTTGGGACATCCGATGTTAATGAAGCTTTCTTT. Translating it yields CASSQDFGTSDVNEAFF.

The V and J genes are TRBV28 and TRBJ2-5; no clear D. Deletions cut 8 bases from V and 0 bases from J, with 10 bases between. The CDR3 loop spans 13 amino acids. The germline gives CDR1 MDHEN, CDR2 SYDVKM. In nucleotides, the CDR3 is TGTGCCAGCGGGCTCAATAACCAAGAGACCCAGTACTTC. Its translation is CASGLNNQETQYF.

V and J are TRBV28 and TRBJ2-6; D may be TRBD2 (6 bases). The CDR3 extends over 16 amino acids. V was shortened by 4 bases and J by 6 bases, with 16 bases between the two germline ends. The germline V gene has CDR1 MDHEN and CDR2 SYDVKM. CDR3 DNA sequence: TGTGCCAGCAGTTCCAGGGAGGTCGCTGTGGCCAACGTCCTGACTTTC. Protein: CASSSREVAVANVLTF.

The chain has TRBV11-1 and TRBJ2-7, with D hard to call. Germline-derived CDR1 and CDR2 are SGHAT and FQDESV (reference sequence). The CDR3 sequence is 14 residues long. The V end was cut by 2 bases, the J end by 1 base, with 9 bases between. CDR3 sequence reads: CASSLNPGSYEQYF. The CDR3 nucleotides are TGTGCCAGCAGCTTAAATCCAGGTTCCTACGAGCAGTACTTC.

This chain links TRBV6-1 with TRBJ1-5; no definite D call. The ends were cut back, 0 bases at V and 4 bases at J, with 7 bases in the middle. This CDR3 is 14 amino acids long. CDR1 and CDR2 from the germline V gene are MNHNS and SASEGT. The DNA of the CDR3 is TGTGCCAGCAGTGAAGCGGCGGGAAATCAGCCCCAGCATTTT. Translation gives CASSEAAGNQPQHF.

This clone was found a few times. The rearrangement joins TRBV27 to TRBJ1-3, with 7 bases that match TRBD1. The germline CDR1 and CDR2 sequences are MNHEY and SMNVEV (reference sequence). The CDR3 loop spans 13 amino acids. After removal of 6 bases from V and 4 bases from J, the junction contained 3 bases not matched to a gene. The CDR3 sequence is CASRQQGGNTIYF. CDR3 bases: TGTGCCAGCAGACAACAGGGGGGAAACACCATATATTTT.

The chain uses TRBV15 and TRBJ2-5, with TRBD2 identical over 8 bases. Germline-derived CDR1 and CDR2 are LNHNV and YYDKDF (reference sequence). This CDR3 spans 13 amino acids. J gave up 12 bases and V 3 bases, and 9 bases lay outside the gene matches. CDR3 in DNA: TGTGCCACCAGCAGCAGACTAGCGCTGCGGGAGTACTTC. Translating gives CATSSRLALREYF.

This clone was seen a few times. This chain joins TRBV6-5 and TRBJ1-1; 7 bases are a match to TRBD1. Germline CDR1 is MNHEY and CDR2 is SVGAGI. V shed 2 bases and J 8 bases; nucleotides not matched to a gene: 5. This CDR3 spans 13 amino acids. The chain's CDR3 is CASSYVPQGEAFF. CDR3 bases: TGTGCCAGCAGTTACGTTCCACAGGGGGAAGCTTTCTTT.

Turning to this clone: This sample also contains other DNA sequences that code for the same CDR3. The chain links TRBV10-3 to TRBJ2-7; D is uncertain. V lost 3 bases and J lost 0, with 9 bases in between. The CDR3 has 14 amino acids. Per germline, CDR1 ENHRY and CDR2 SYGVKD. The chain's CDR3 is CAISERGDSYEQYF. CDR3 in DNA: TGTGCCATCAGTGAACGCGGAGACTCCTACGAGCAGTACTTC.

This chain links TRBV21-1 with TRBJ1-3. TRBV21-1 corresponds to a pseudogene. The CDR3 runs to 21 residues. The CDR3 region has the DNA TGTGCCAGCAGCAAAAGCCTACTCACCCCTTGTCACTCCTTTTCTGGAAACACCATATATTTT. Amino acids: CASSKSLLTPCHSFSGNTIYF.

The chain uses TRBV11-2 and TRBJ2-3, with 11 positions matching TRBD2. V was clipped by 4 bases and J by 8 bases; unmatched bases: 5. Germline V gene lookup returns CDR1 SGHAT and CDR2 FQNNGV. The CDR3 length is 14 residues. CDR3 in DNA: TGTGCCAGCAGCTCGACTAGCGGGGAGGGTACGCAGTATTTT. Protein product: CASSSTSGEGTQYF.

The chain employs TRBV18 and TRBJ2-3; the D is unclear. Trimming pared 4 bases from V and 6 bases from J, leaving 11 bases between. Germline CDR1 reads KGHSH; CDR2 reads LQKENI. The CDR3 is 13 residues long. CDR3 amino acids: CASSRAAGDTQYF. CDR3 in DNA: TGTGCCAGCTCACGGGCCGCAGGCGATACGCAGTATTTT.